This T cell receptor (beta chain) was identified during a study of blood T cell repertoires in COVID-19. On the study more broadly: Both acute and convalescent COVID-19 samples were obtained from the United States, Italy and Spain. Sample material is recorded as cDNA or gDNA derived from T cells, B-cell-depleted T cells, or PBMCs.

Germline loops: CDR1 SNHLY, CDR2 FYNNEI. This CDR3 spans 13 amino acids. The V end lost 8 bases, the J end lost 8 bases, and 16 bases lay between the germline ends. Methods used by the authors: Using reference gene primer amplification, nucleated cell counts were estimated. Repertoires were generated with immunoSEQ multiplex PCR, while TCRdb's copy carries only in-frame clones and drops some. The DNA was the basis for D and trimming; V, J and clone size are from that table. The repertoire holds about 130,000 clones, with about four fifths as singletons. The source is a woman aged 45-65 years with acute or convalescent COVID-19. V is TRBV2 and J is TRBJ1-5; D not resolved. What was sequenced was peripheral blood. CDR3 sequence: CASSRQASEPQHF. The CDR3 DNA follows: TGTGCCAGCTCCCGCCAGGCGAGTGAGCCCCAGCATTTT.